Presented here are 27 T cell receptor beta chains from one specimen sequenced in a study of CD8 T cells in Susac syndrome. Reverse transcription used roughly 0.45 to 1 ug RNA and random hexamers. TCRdb reprocessed the immunoSEQ multiplex PCR reads via MiXCR and lists one record per CDR3 protein. The sample shows 95,000 to 150,000 distinct CDR3 sequences, roughly 92% of them seen only once. Sample: CD4+ T cells from PBMCs. The receptors come from a human donor in good health.

CDR3 in amino acids: CASYFGTGNTGELFF. The CDR3 DNA sequence: TGTGCCAGCTATTTCGGGACAGGGAACACCGGGGAGCTGTTTTTT. V usage is TRBV2 and J usage is TRBJ2-2; TRBD1 aligns across 8 bases. Looked up from germline, CDR1 is SNHLY and CDR2 is FYNNEI. V was clipped by 8 bases and J by 1 base; unmatched bases: 6. The CDR3 spans 15 residues. Full variable domain (remainder filled in from reference TRBV2 and TRBJ2-2): EPEVTQTPSHQVTQMGQEVILRCVPISNHLYFYWYRQILGQKVEFLVSFYNNEISEKSEIFDDQFSVERPDGSNFTLKIRSTKLEDSAMYFCASYFGTGNTGELFFGEGSRLTVL.

The chain recombines TRBV7-3 with TRBJ2-3; 8 nucleotides agree with TRBD2. CDR1 SGHTA and CDR2 FQGTGA come from the germline V gene. The CDR3 is 15 amino acids. Trimming took 5 bases from V and 1 from J; bases not matched to a gene: 5. CDR3 DNA: TGTGCCAGCAGCACCGAGACTAGCGGCACAGATACGCAGTATTTT. It codes for CASSTETSGTDTQYF.

V usage is TRBV2 and J usage is TRBJ1-5, with D perhaps TRBD1 (5 bases). V was shortened by 5 bases and J by 7 bases, with 21 bases between the two germline ends. This CDR3 spans 16 amino acids. Germline lookup yields CDR1 SNHLY and CDR2 FYNNEI. CDR3 residues: CASSPSGARAAQPQHF. CDR3 in DNA: TGTGCCAGCAGTCCCTCGGGTGCCAGGGCGGCCCAGCCCCAGCATTTT.

The rearrangement uses TRBV29-1 and TRBJ2-5, with 9 bases that match TRBD2. This CDR3 spans 14 amino acids. Germline V gene sequence: CDR1 SQVTM, CDR2 ANQGSEA. With V trimmed by 3 bases and J by 3 bases, 5 bases remained unmatched. CDR3 sequence (DNA): TGCAGCGTTGATGCTCCTAGCGGGGAAGAGACCCAGTACTTC. Amino acid sequence: CSVDAPSGEETQYF.

The genes are TRBV30 and TRBJ1-2; D unresolved. CDR3 length: 11 residues. The germline V gene has CDR1 GTSNPN and CDR2 SVGIG (reference sequence). V was cut by 6 bases and J by 4 bases, with 9 bases left in between. The CDR3 DNA is TGTGCCTGTCCCATGGGCTATGGCTACACCTTC. It translates to CACPMGYGYTF.

The count of this clonotype is one. This sequence joins TRBV5-4 and TRBJ2-5, with 7 bases identical to TRBD1. Germline V lookup: CDR1 SGHNT, CDR2 YYREEE (reference sequence). After removal of 4 bases from V and 3 bases from J, the junction contained 6 bases not matched to a gene. This CDR3 spans 14 amino acids. The CDR3 sequence: CASSRSGTEETQYF. CDR3 sequence (DNA): TGTGCCAGCAGCCGGTCCGGGACAGAAGAGACCCAGTACTTC.

This chain connects TRBV24-1 to TRBJ2-3; 7 positions agree with TRBD2. Germline V gene sequence: CDR1 KGHDR, CDR2 SFDVKD. The V segment lost 3 bases and the J segment 6 bases; nucleotides outside the gene matches: 5. The CDR3 has 14 amino acids. CDR3: CATSDGTMGDTQYF. As DNA, the CDR3 is TGTGCCACCAGTGATGGGACTATGGGGGATACGCAGTATTTT.

The V call is TRBV7-9, the J call TRBJ2-5; no reliable D call. The germline gives CDR1 SEHNR, CDR2 FQNEAQ (reference sequence). V was clipped by 5 bases and J by 1 base, with 20 bases between them. The CDR3 covers 17 residues. Written as DNA, the CDR3 is TGTGCCAGCAGCCCCCCCTGGCCAGGAAAGATCCAAGAGACCCAGTACTTC. Its protein is CASSPPWPGKIQETQYF.

The chain has TRBV5-1 and TRBJ2-2; D is unresolved. CDR1 is SGHRS, CDR2 YFSETQ, per germline. The CDR3 has 14 residues. The V and J ends lost 3 bases and 8 bases respectively, with 14 bases between them. The CDR3 bases are TGCGCCAGCAGCTCCGACACCTGGAAAGGGGAGCTGTTTTTT. Translated, it gives CASSSDTWKGELFF.

CDR3 loop: CASRSGTNTDTQYF. In DNA, the CDR3 is TGTGCCAGCAGGTCGGGGACCAACACAGATACGCAGTATTTT. The chain joins TRBV7-9 to TRBJ2-3; D possibly uses TRBD1 or TRBD2 (5 bases each). Between the trimmed V and J ends, which lost 6 bases and 2 bases, there was a span of 12 bases. This CDR3 has 14 residues. Germline V gives CDR1 SEHNR, CDR2 FQNEAQ (reference sequence).

This clonotype was counted between two and nine times. The rearrangement links TRBV7-2 to TRBJ2-1; 10 bases match TRBD2. CDR1 and CDR2 from the germline V gene are SGHTA and FQGNSA. V dropped 1 base and J dropped 8; count of bases not matched to a gene: 5. The CDR3 runs to 15 residues. Here the CDR3 reads CASSLGPSGSYEQFF. The CDR3 DNA reads as TGTGCCAGCAGCTTAGGGCCTAGCGGGAGCTATGAGCAGTTCTTC.

This clonotype was counted once. The chain combines TRBV6-1 with TRBJ2-7; tentative D call: TRBD1 (6 bases). Trimming removed 8 bases from V and 2 bases from J, with 13 bases in between. This CDR3 has 13 amino acids. Per germline, CDR1 MNHNS and CDR2 SASEGT. CDR3 region: CASPRDNAYEQYF. DNA of the CDR3: TGTGCCAGCCCTCGGGACAACGCCTACGAGCAGTACTTC.

The chain is built from TRBV13 and TRBJ2-5, with TRBD2 matching over 7 bases. Germline CDR1 reads PRHDT; CDR2 reads FYEKMQ (reference sequence). After removal of 0 bases from V and 9 bases from J, the junction contained 7 bases not matched to a gene. The CDR3 is 14 amino acids. CDR3 coding DNA: TGTGCCAGCAGCTTAGGGACTGGCGCGGGGGCCCAGTACTTC. Protein sequence: CASSLGTGAGAQYF.

The V and J genes are TRBV15 and TRBJ2-3; D is perhaps TRBD2 (6 bases). The CDR3 covers 15 residues. The germline CDR1 and CDR2 sequences are LNHNV and YYDKDF (reference sequence). V dropped 1 base and J dropped 4 bases, with 12 bases sitting between them. The CDR3 loop is CATSRGGIEADTQYF. Written as DNA, the CDR3 is TGTGCCACCAGCAGAGGCGGGATCGAGGCAGATACGCAGTATTTT. Full variable domain (rest looked up from reference TRBV15 and TRBJ2-3): DAMVIQNPRYQVTQFGKPVTLSCSQTLNHNVMYWYQQKSSQAPKLLFHYYDKDFNNEADTPDNFQSRRPNTSFCFLDIRSPGLGDTAMYLCATSRGGIEADTQYFGPGTRLTVL.

The chain joins TRBV6-6 to TRBJ2-1; 8 bases fit TRBD1. Germline lookup yields CDR1 MNHNY and CDR2 SVGAGI (reference sequence). V was pared by 10 bases and J by 9 bases, with 17 bases of the junction left unmatched. The CDR3 runs to 15 residues. The CDR3 sequence: CAIREQGVTLGEQFF. The CDR3 region has the DNA TGTGCCATCAGGGAACAGGGGGTCACCTTGGGTGAGCAGTTCTTC.

This CDR3 reads CASRFSSGNTIYF. The CDR3 nucleotides read TGTGCCAGCCGATTTAGCTCTGGAAACACCATATATTTT. The rearrangement links TRBV12-3 or TRBV12-4 to TRBJ1-3; D ambiguous. V was pared by 8 bases and J by 0 bases, with 8 bases between. This CDR3 contains 13 residues.

The J gene is TRBJ2-5, the V gene TRBV7-9; 8 bases are shared with TRBD1. The CDR3 sequence is 14 residues long. With V trimmed by 5 bases and J by 0 bases, 2 bases remained unmatched. The germline V gene has CDR1 SEHNR and CDR2 FQNEAQ (reference sequence). The DNA of the CDR3 is TGTGCCAGCAGCCAGGGACAGGACCAAGAGACCCAGTACTTC. Its translation: CASSQGQDQETQYF.

A single count supports this clonotype. This chain links TRBV19 with TRBJ2-2, with D maybe TRBD2 (6 bases). Trimming stripped 6 bases from V and 3 bases from J, with 11 bases between. CDR3 size: 14 residues. The V gene's germline CDR1 is LNHDA and CDR2 SQIVND (reference sequence). DNA of the CDR3: TGTGCCAGTAGCGAATCGGGGGACACCGGGGAGCTGTTTTTT. It is translated as CASSESGDTGELFF.

This chain connects TRBV9 to TRBJ2-2, with D perhaps being TRBD1 or TRBD2 (5 bases each). Germline lookup yields CDR1 SGDLS and CDR2 YYNGEE. The CDR3 is 14 amino acids. Trimming shortened V by 4 bases and J by 2 bases, and 9 bases separated the two germline ends. CDR3 in DNA: TGTGCCAGCAGCCAGGGACCAAACACCGGGGAGCTGTTTTTT. Its protein is CASSQGPNTGELFF.

This chain links TRBV20-1 with TRBJ2-1, with D possibly matching TRBD2 (5 bases). Germline-derived CDR1 and CDR2 are DFQATT and SNEGSKA (reference sequence). V was cut by 4 bases and J by 3 bases, with 13 bases left in between. CDR3 length: 14 amino acids. DNA for the CDR3: TGCAGTGCTAACAACCCTACTAGCTACAATGAGCAGTTCTTC. Translating it yields CSANNPTSYNEQFF.

The J gene is TRBJ1-1, the V gene TRBV7-8; 10 bases line up with TRBD1. CDR1 is SGHVS and CDR2 is FQNEAQ in the germline V gene. The CDR3 is made up of 17 amino acids. J was trimmed by 4 bases and V by 6 bases; bases with no gene match: 14. For the CDR3, the DNA is TGTGCCAGCAGTAGTTTCCGACAGGGGGCTATAGGCACTGAAGCTTTCTTT. Encoded protein: CASSSFRQGAIGTEAFF.

A single count supports this clonotype. The J gene is TRBJ2-5, the V gene TRBV29-1, with 11 bases aligning to TRBD2. The CDR3 is 14 amino acids. Losses at the gene ends were 6 bases for V and 4 bases for J; bases not matched to a gene: 7. CDR1 SQVTM and CDR2 ANQGSEA come from the germline V gene. Here the CDR3 reads CSVGTSGYLETQYF. As DNA, the CDR3 is TGCAGCGTCGGGACTAGCGGATATCTAGAGACCCAGTACTTC.

This chain uses TRBV28 with TRBJ2-3; a weak D match, TRBD1 (5 bases). Germline CDR1 reads MDHEN; CDR2 reads SYDVKM. This CDR3 comprises 14 residues. V shed 7 bases and J shed 2 bases, with 13 bases lying between them. Written as DNA, the CDR3 is TGTGCCAGCAACATTGGGGCGGCCACAGATACGCAGTATTTT. It translates to CASNIGAATDTQYF.

The J gene is TRBJ2-1, the V gene TRBV5-6; 7 bases match TRBD2. CDR1 SGHDT and CDR2 YYEEEE come from the germline V gene. Trimming took 3 bases from V and 1 from J; bases not matched to a gene: 4. The CDR3 totals 15 residues. This chain's CDR3 is CASSWGRGSYNEQFF. The DNA for the CDR3 is TGTGCCAGCAGCTGGGGGAGGGGTTCCTACAATGAGCAGTTCTTC.

This sequence joins TRBV19 and TRBJ2-1; 8 bases are shared with TRBD2. The CDR3 loop spans 16 amino acids. The J segment lost 3 bases and the V segment lost 2 bases, leaving 6 bases of the junction unmatched. Germline V gene sequence: CDR1 LNHDA, CDR2 SQIVND (reference sequence). CDR3 DNA: TGTGCCAGTAGTATACCCCCCGGGACTAGCTACAATGAGCAGTTCTTC. This gives the protein CASSIPPGTSYNEQFF. Full variable domain (remainder filled in from reference TRBV19 and TRBJ2-1): DGGITQSPKYLFRKEGQNVTLSCEQNLNHDAMYWYRQDPGQGLRLIYYSQIVNDFQKGDIAEGYSVSREKKESFPLTVTSAQKNPTAFYLCASSIPPGTSYNEQFFGPGTRLTVL.

In DNA form, the CDR3 reads TGTGCCAGCCGTTTGGATGGGGCCAACGTCCTGACTTTC. Encoded protein: CASRLDGANVLTF. The rearrangement uses TRBV21-1 and TRBJ2-6. TRBV21-1 is an annotated pseudogene. CDR3 length: 13 residues.

V is TRBV30 and J is TRBJ1-1; TRBD1 might be the D (5 bases). V lost 0 bases and J lost 1, with 6 bases in between. Germline V gene sequence: CDR1 GTSNPN, CDR2 SVGIG (reference sequence). CDR3 size: 13 residues. This CDR3 is CAWSVGPNTEAFF. The CDR3 nucleotides are TGTGCCTGGAGTGTGGGGCCGAACACTGAAGCTTTCTTT.